This T cell receptor (beta chain) was found in a study of blood T cell repertoires in COVID-19. Study in general: Samples came from the United States, Italy and Spain, spanning acute and convalescent COVID-19. In each case, the material was cDNA or gDNA derived from T cells, B-cell-depleted T cells, or PBMCs.

This clone was detected a few times. Original processing notes: Reference gene primer amplification gave estimated nucleated cell counts. TCRdb keeps only in-frame clones here, not all; method: immunoSEQ multiplex PCR. That table furnishes V, J and clone size, whereas the DNA furnished D and trimming. Counted here are some 42,000 clones, around nine tenths occurring once; the ten biggest clones make up about a tenth. The sequenced material came from peripheral blood. The sequence was collected from a man aged 50-60 years with active COVID-19.

This CDR3 reads CASSTYNDQPQHF. The CDR3 region has the DNA TGTGCCAGTAGTACCTATAACGATCAGCCCCAGCATTTT. The J gene is TRBJ1-5, the V gene TRBV19, with D unclear. Germline V gene lookup returns CDR1 LNHDA and CDR2 SQIVND (reference sequence). CDR3 length: 13 amino acids. The germline V and J ends were trimmed by 4 bases and 5 bases, with 9 bases remaining between them.